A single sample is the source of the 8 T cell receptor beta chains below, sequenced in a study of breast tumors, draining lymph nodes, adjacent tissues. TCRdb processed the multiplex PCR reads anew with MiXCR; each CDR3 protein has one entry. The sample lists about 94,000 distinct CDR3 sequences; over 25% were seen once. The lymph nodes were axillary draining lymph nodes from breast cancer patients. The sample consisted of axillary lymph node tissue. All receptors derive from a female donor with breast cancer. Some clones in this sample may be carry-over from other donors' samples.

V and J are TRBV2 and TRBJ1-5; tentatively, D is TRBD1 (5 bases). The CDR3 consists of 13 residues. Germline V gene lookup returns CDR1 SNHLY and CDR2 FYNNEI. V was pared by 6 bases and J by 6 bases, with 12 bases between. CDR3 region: CASSSRDFQPQHF. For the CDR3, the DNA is TGTGCCAGCAGCAGCAGGGATTTTCAGCCCCAGCATTTT.

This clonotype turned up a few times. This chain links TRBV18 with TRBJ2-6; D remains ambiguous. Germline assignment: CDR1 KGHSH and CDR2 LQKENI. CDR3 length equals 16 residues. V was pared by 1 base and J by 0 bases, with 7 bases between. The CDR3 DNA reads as TGTGCCAGCTCACCACAAAAGAACTCTGGGGCCAACGTCCTGACTTTC. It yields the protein CASSPQKNSGANVLTF.

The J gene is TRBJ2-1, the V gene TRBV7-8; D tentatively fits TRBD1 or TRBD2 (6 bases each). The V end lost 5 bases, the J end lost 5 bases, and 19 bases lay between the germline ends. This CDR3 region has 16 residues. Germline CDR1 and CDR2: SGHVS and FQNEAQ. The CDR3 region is CASSHRTGGQDNEQFF. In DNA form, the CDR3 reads TGTGCCAGCAGCCATAGGACCGGGGGCCAAGACAATGAGCAGTTCTTC.

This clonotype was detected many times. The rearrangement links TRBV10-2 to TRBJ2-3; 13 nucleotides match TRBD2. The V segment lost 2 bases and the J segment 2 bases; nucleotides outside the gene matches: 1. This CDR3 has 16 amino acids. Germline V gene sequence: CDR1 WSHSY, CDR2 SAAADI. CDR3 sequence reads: CASSEGLAGDTDTQYF. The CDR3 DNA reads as TGCGCCAGCAGTGAGGGACTAGCGGGAGACACAGATACGCAGTATTTT.

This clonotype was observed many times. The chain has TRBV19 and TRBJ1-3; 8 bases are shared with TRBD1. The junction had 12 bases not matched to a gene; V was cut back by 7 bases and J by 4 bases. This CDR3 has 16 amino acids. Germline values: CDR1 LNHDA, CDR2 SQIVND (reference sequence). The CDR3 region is CASTAGGPRSGNTIYF. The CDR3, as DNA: TGTGCCAGTACTGCAGGGGGCCCGCGGTCGGGAAACACCATATATTTT.

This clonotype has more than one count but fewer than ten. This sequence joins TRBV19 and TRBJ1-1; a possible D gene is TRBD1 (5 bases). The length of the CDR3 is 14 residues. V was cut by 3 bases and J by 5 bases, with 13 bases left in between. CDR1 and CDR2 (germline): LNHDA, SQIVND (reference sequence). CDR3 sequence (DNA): TGTGCCAGTAGTATGGTTGGGGGAGGAACTGAAGCTTTCTTT. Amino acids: CASSMVGGGTEAFF.

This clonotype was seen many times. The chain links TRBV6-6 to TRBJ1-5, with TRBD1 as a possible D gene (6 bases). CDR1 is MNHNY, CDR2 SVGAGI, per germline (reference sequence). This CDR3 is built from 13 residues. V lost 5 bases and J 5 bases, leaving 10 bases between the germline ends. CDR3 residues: CASSRGTYQPQHF. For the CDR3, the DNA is TGTGCCAGCAGTAGGGGGACCTATCAGCCCCAGCATTTT.

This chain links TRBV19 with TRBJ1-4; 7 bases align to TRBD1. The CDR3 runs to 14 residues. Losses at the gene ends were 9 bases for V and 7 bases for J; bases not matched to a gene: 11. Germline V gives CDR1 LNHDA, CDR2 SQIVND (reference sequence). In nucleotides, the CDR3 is TGTGCCAGCAGGCAGGCAGGGGGTGGTGAAAAACTGTTTTTT. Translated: CASRQAGGGEKLFF.